The entry that follows covers one TCR beta chain sequence. Clones were read by immunoSEQ multiplex PCR, and TCRdb kept only the in-frame ones, dropping some. The repertoire includes 61,000 or so clones, around 93% of them detected once, and over 0.35% sits in the top ten. The data are from a study of T cell changes during pregnancy in multiple sclerosis. CDR1 is MDHEN and CDR2 is SYDVKM in the germline V gene. This CDR3 spans 15 amino acids. V gave up 6 bases and J gave up 0 bases, with 14 bases separating them. The receptor comes from a female donor with multiple sclerosis, enrolled in a pregnancy study. The V gene is TRBV28, the J gene TRBJ1-1; D is perhaps TRBD1 (6 bases). The sequenced sample was CD4+ T cells from peripheral blood mononuclear cells, obtained before pregnancy. The CDR3 region is CASSPSGEMNTEAFF. The CDR3 region has the DNA TGTGCCAGCAGCCCATCAGGGGAGATGAACACTGAAGCTTTCTTT. Full variable domain (remainder filled in from reference TRBV28 and TRBJ1-1): DVKVTQSSRYLVKRTGEKVFLECVQDMDHENMFWYRQDPGLGLRLIYFSYDVKMKEKGDIPEGYSVSREKKERFSLILESASTNQTSMYLCASSPSGEMNTEAFFGQGTRLTVV.